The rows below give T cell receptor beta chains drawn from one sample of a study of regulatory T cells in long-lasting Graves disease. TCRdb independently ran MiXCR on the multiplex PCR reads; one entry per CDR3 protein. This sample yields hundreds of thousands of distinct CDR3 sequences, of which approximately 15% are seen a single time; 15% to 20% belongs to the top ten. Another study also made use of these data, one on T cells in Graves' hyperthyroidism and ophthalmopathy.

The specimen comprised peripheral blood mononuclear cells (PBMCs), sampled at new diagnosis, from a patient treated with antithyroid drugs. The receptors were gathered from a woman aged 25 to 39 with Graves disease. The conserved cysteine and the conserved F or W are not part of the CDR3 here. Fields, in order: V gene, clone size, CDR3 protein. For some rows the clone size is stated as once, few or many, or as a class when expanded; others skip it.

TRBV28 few ASSRESLAWANVLT
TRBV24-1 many ATSDSQAGMKETQY
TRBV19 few ASTPGQGKRNTEAF
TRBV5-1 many ASSPGSLGGNTIY
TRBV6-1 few ASKFDSSSYNEQF
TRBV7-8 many ASRLTGRKMNTEAF
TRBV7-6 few ASSGFGSGANVLT
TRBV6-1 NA ASVLSVSGNTIY
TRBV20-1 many SAQRGSSTDTQY
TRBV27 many ASSLKGRAGYEQY
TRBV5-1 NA ASSPSARFGYEQY
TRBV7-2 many ASMGGGTIYEQY
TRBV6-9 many ASSSGTGAGQPRAQH
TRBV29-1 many SVEGTSGYT
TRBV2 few ASKEADSYEQY
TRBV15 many ATSRYSNQPQH
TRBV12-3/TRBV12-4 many ASSNRDRGQPQH
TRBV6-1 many ARTSSNTGELF